The clone carrying this T cell receptor (beta chain) has a count of ten or more. The target antigen is unknown. The record originates from a study of spatial heterogeneity in lung cancer. Overall study results and limits: Mutation counts in tumors were tracked by counts of expanded intratumoral alpha and beta TCRs. Estimates put coverage of tumor T cells approximately 7% for alpha and roughly 13% for beta chains.

TCRdb re-called the 5' RACE reads through MiXCR, storing one row per CDR3 protein. This sample yields 10,000 to 15,000 distinct CDR3 sequences, of which 4% to 6% are seen a single time; about 35% belongs to the top ten. The time point denotes: sample taken at primary tumor resection. This TCR was recovered from a male donor with early-stage non-small cell lung cancer. The sequences come from lung tumor tissue, collected at surgery.

In DNA form, the CDR3 reads TGTGCCAGCAGCTTGCTGTTAGCGGGGGGCTCCACAGATACGCAGTATTTT. As protein: CASSLLLAGGSTDTQYF. The chain uses TRBV5-4 and TRBJ2-3; 10 bases match TRBD2. The trim removed 1 base at V and 2 bases at J, leaving 7 bases unmatched. The CDR3 extends over 17 amino acids. CDR1 and CDR2 from the germline V gene are SGHNT and YYREEE (reference sequence).